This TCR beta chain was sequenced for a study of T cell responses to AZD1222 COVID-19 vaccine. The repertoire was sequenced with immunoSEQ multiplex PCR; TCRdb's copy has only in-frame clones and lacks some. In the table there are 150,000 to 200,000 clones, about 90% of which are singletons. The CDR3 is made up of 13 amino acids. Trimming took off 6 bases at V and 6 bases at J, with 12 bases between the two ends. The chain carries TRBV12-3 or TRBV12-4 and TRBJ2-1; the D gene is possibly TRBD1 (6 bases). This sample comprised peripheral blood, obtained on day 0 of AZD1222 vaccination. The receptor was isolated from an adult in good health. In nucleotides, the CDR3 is TGTGCCAGCAGAGATACAGGGCGCAATGAGCAGTTCTTC. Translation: CASRDTGRNEQFF.